This TCR beta chain stems from a study of technical replicates of blood from a few donors. After removal of 0 bases from V and 4 bases from J, the junction contained 0 bases not matched to a gene. Germline V gene lookup returns CDR1 SGDLS and CDR2 YYNGEE. The CDR3 runs to 14 residues. Method: immunoSEQ multiplex PCR; TCRdb's copy keeps in-frame clones and lacks some. Counted here are about 78,000 clones, 90% to 95% occurring once; the ten biggest clones make up 0.35% to 0.5%. Sequencing input: T cells isolated from PBMCs. The source of this sequence is a human donor in good health. This chain links TRBV9 with TRBJ2-3; the match to TRBD2 covers 9 bases. CDR3 amino acids: CASSVGGRADTQYF. The CDR3 DNA sequence: TGTGCCAGCAGCGTAGGCGGGAGGGCAGATACGCAGTATTTT.